This T cell receptor (beta chain) originates from a study of CD8 T cells in ankylosing spondylitis. TCRdb redid the calling of the 5' RACE reads with MiXCR, one entry per CDR3 protein. The sample lists 300,000 to 350,000 distinct CDR3 sequences; 11% were seen once. This clonotype was seen repeatedly, ten times or more. No antigen is known for it. Whole-study findings and limits: Seven to nine highly homologous variants formed a TCR beta motif that appeared characteristic of ankylosing spondylitis blood. In synovial fluid and blood from reactive arthritis, some motif variants were previously reported.

The receptor was derived from a female donor with ankylosing spondylitis or in good health (not recorded which). The specimen sequenced was blood, either unsorted or a sorted T cell fraction (not recorded which).

The CDR3 DNA reads as TGTGCCAGCAGACTGGAACAATGGGGAGAGCAGTTCTTC. As protein: CASRLEQWGEQFF. The rearrangement uses TRBV12-3 or TRBV12-4 and TRBJ2-1, with unresolved D. Between the trimmed V and J ends, which lost 6 bases and 10 bases, there was a span of 16 bases. This CDR3 is built from 13 residues.